The clone carrying this T cell receptor (beta chain) was seen repeatedly, ten times or more. Its antigen is currently unknown. Per the germline V gene, CDR1 is MNHNS and CDR2 is SASEGT. V gave up 4 bases and J gave up 5 bases, with 17 bases separating them. This CDR3 is 15 amino acids long. These data are taken from a study of T cells in Graves' hyperthyroidism and ophthalmopathy. Whole-study results and caveats: Most thyroid-expanded clonotypes above 0.001 were also found in blood.

Amplified TCR beta CDR3 regions came from RNA transcripts. The TCR CDR3 was amplified in a first-round RT-PCR using the HTBI primer set. Each CDR3 protein gets one entry after TCRdb re-called the multiplex PCR reads with MiXCR. This sample yields 450,000 to 700,000 distinct CDR3 sequences, of which roughly 46% are seen a single time; under 20% belongs to the top ten. The V gene is TRBV6-1, the J gene TRBJ2-5; D gene uncertain. The clonotype originates from an adult woman with Graves' disease, either hyperthyroidism or ophthalmopathy (not recorded which). Sequencing was done on a sample of peripheral blood or thyroid tissue (not recorded which). The CDR3 DNA sequence: TGTGCCAGCAGTGGCGCGGATCATTGGTCTGAGACCCAGTACTTC. It is translated as CASSGADHWSETQYF.